Listed here are 4 T cell receptor beta chains from one sample, sequenced in a study of blood T cells in healthy people across ages. Together with a sample-barcoded 5' primer, a J-beta primer mix was included in a second PCR lasting about 7 to 11 cycles. A single record per CDR3 protein comes from TCRdb applying MiXCR to the 5' RACE reads. The data show about 780,000 distinct CDR3 sequences, roughly 46% seen once. The sample was blood. The origin of the receptors is a man older than 75 in good health.

This clonotype was detected ten times or more. The CDR3 DNA follows: TGTGCCAGCAGTTACAGGGGTGGGCAAGAGACCCAGTACTTC. It is translated as CASSYRGGQETQYF. This chain uses TRBV6-5 with TRBJ2-5; weak D call: TRBD1 (5 bases). The CDR3 consists of 14 residues. The germline V gene has CDR1 MNHEY and CDR2 SVGAGI. V was trimmed by 2 bases and J by 2 bases, leaving 9 bases between them.

This clonotype was observed a few times. This chain uses TRBV12-3 or TRBV12-4 with TRBJ1-5; D is uncertain. V was pared by 3 bases and J by 7 bases, with 10 bases between. The CDR3 has 13 amino acids. The CDR3 sequence: CASSFSGSQPQHF. The DNA of the CDR3 is TGTGCCAGCAGTTTTTCGGGGAGCCAGCCCCAGCATTTT.

This clonotype was counted between two and nine times. The chain joins TRBV27 to TRBJ2-1; 9 nucleotides match TRBD2. With the DNA end fitting TRBJ2-7 better, the J assignment may be wrong. The CDR3 sequence is 16 residues long. From germline, CDR1 is MNHEY and CDR2 SMNVEV (reference sequence). The CDR3 nucleotides read TGTGCCAGCAGTTTAGGACTAGCGAACTCCTACAATGAGCAGTACTTC. Its translation is CASSLGLANSYNEQYF.

The count of this clonotype is one. A clone one base away is much larger, so this may be a read error. The chain has TRBV7-2 and TRBJ2-5; TRBD2 agrees at 12 bases. The junction had 10 bases not matched to a gene; V was cut back by 6 bases and J by 11 bases. The CDR3 is 14 residues long. Germline CDR1 reads SGHTA; CDR2 reads FQGNSA. CDR3 sequence reads: CASRLAGGNNEQYF. CDR3 DNA: TGTGCCAGCAGACTAGCGGGAGGAAACAATGAGCAGTACTTC.